The next 5 T cell receptor beta chains were all read from a single sample in a study of blood T cells in healthy people across ages. Combining a sample-barcoded 5' primer with a J-beta primer mix, a second PCR ran for roughly 6 to 11 cycles. TCRdb independently ran MiXCR on the 5' RACE reads; one entry per CDR3 protein. This sample has 720,000 or so distinct CDR3 sequences; roughly 43% occur once, and the top ten carry around 30%. The source material was blood. The receptor set was obtained from a man older than 75 in good health.

The chain links TRBV7-2 to TRBJ2-5; tentatively, D is TRBD1 or TRBD2 (5 bases each). The length of the CDR3 is 14 residues. V was shortened by 3 bases and J by 2 bases, with 10 bases between the two germline ends. Germline assignment: CDR1 SGHTA and CDR2 FQGNSA. CDR3 protein: CASSFRDDQETQYF. The CDR3 region has the DNA TGTGCCAGCAGCTTCAGGGACGATCAAGAGACCCAGTACTTC.

The CDR3 DNA reads as TGTGCCAGCAGACAGCAGACTGGGGGCAGTTCCTACGAGCAGTACTTC. Translated, it gives CASRQQTGGSSYEQYF. V usage is TRBV3-1 and J usage is TRBJ2-7; possible D gene TRBD1, 6 bases. In germline, CDR1 is LGHDT, CDR2 YNNKEL (reference sequence). The CDR3 runs to 16 residues. The V gene lost 6 bases and the J gene lost 1 base, with 19 bases spanning the gap.

On this clonotype itself: At one end the junction does not follow the germline gene, possibly because of a read error. The gene calls are TRBV20-1 and TRBJ2-1; 8 nucleotides match TRBD1. This CDR3 spans 14 amino acids. Germline CDR1 and CDR2: DFQATT and SNEGSKA (reference sequence). The CDR3 loop reads CSADDRGSHNEQFF. For the CDR3, the DNA is TGCAGTGCTGATGACAGGGGCTCCCACAATGAGCAGTTCTTC.

The V call is TRBV5-1, the J call TRBJ2-1, with D possibly TRBD1 on 6 matching bases. This CDR3 has 14 residues. Trimming shortened V by 3 bases and J by 0 bases, and 7 bases separated the two germline ends. The germline V gene has CDR1 SGHRS and CDR2 YFSETQ. Written as DNA, the CDR3 is TGCGCCAGCAGCTGGACAGCCTCCTACAATGAGCAGTTCTTC. Encoded protein: CASSWTASYNEQFF. Filled out from reference TRBV5-1 and TRBJ2-1, the complete variable domain reads KAGVTQTPRYLIKTRGQQVTLSCSPISGHRSVSWYQQTPGQGLQFLFEYFSETQRNKGNFPGRFSGRQFSNSRSEMNVSTLELGDSALYLCASSWTASYNEQFFGPGTRLTVL.

The rearrangement links TRBV15 to TRBJ1-5; a possible D gene is TRBD1 (6 bases). The CDR3 sequence is 15 residues long. The germline gives CDR1 LNHNV, CDR2 YYDKDF (reference sequence). Between the trimmed V and J ends, which lost 0 bases and 4 bases, there was a span of 10 bases. CDR3: CATSRDTGWNQPQHF. CDR3 nucleotide sequence: TGTGCCACCAGCAGAGATACAGGGTGGAATCAGCCCCAGCATTTT.